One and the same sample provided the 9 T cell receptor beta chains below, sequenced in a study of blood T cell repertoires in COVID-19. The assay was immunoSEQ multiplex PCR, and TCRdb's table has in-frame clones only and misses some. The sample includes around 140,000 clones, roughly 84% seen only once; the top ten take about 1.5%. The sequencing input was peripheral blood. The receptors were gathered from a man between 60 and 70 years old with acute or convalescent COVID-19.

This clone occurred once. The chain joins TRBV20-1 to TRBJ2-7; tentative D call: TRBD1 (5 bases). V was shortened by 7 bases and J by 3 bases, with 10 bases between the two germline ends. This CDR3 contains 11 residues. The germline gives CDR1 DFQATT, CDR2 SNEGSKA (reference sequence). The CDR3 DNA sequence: TGCAGTGTTGCAGGGTACTACGAGCAGTACTTC. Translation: CSVAGYYEQYF.

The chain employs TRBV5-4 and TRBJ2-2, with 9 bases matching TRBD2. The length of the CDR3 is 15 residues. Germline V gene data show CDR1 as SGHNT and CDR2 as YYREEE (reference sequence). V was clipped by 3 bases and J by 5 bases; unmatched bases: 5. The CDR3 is CASSWGAGGTGELFF. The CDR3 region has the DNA TGTGCCAGCAGCTGGGGAGCGGGGGGTACCGGGGAGCTGTTTTTT. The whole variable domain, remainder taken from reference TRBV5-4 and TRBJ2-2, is ETGVTQSPTHLIKTRGQQVTLRCSSQSGHNTVSWYQQALGQGPQFIFQYYREEENGRGNFPPRFSGLQFPNYSSELNVNALELDDSALYLCASSWGAGGTGELFFGEGSRLTVL.

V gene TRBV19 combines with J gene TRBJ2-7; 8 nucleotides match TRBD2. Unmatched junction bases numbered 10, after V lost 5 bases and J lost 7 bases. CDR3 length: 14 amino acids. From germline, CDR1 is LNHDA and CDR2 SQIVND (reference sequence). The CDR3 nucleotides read TGTGCCAGTAGTCCAGCGGGAGTATCGGAAGAGCAGTACTTC. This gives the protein CASSPAGVSEEQYF. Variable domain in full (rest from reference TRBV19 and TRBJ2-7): DGGITQSPKYLFRKEGQNVTLSCEQNLNHDAMYWYRQDPGQGLRLIYYSQIVNDFQKGDIAEGYSVSREKKESFPLTVTSAQKNPTAFYLCASSPAGVSEEQYFGPGTRLTVT.

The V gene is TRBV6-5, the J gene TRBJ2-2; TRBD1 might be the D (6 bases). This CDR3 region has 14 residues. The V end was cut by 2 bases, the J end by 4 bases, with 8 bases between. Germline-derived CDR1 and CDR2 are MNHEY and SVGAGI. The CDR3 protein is CASSYTGFTGELFF. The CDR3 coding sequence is TGTGCCAGCAGTTACACAGGGTTCACCGGGGAGCTGTTTTTT.

CDR3 region: CASSYSSHSYEQYF. The DNA of the CDR3 is TGTGCCAGCAGTTACTCTTCCCACTCCTACGAGCAGTACTTC. This chain joins TRBV6-6 and TRBJ2-7; D gene unclear. The CDR3 is 14 residues long. The ends were cut back, 0 bases at V and 0 bases at J, with 6 bases in the middle. The V gene's germline CDR1 is MNHNY and CDR2 SVGAGI (reference sequence).

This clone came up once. The DNA for the CDR3 is TGCGCCAGCAGCTTGGCCGTGGCCAATGAGCAGTTCTTC. Its translation is CASSLAVANEQFF. This rearrangement joins TRBV5-1 to TRBJ2-1, with D unresolved. Trimming removed 0 bases at V and 6 bases at J, with 7 bases between. The CDR3 loop spans 13 amino acids. Germline V gene sequence: CDR1 SGHRS, CDR2 YFSETQ.

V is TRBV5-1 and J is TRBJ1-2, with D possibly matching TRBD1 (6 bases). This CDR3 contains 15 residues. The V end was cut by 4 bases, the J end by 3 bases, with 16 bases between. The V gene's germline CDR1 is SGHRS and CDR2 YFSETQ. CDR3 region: CASSPSGQVDYGYTF. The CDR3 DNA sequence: TGCGCCAGCAGCCCCTCGGGACAAGTGGACTATGGCTACACCTTC.

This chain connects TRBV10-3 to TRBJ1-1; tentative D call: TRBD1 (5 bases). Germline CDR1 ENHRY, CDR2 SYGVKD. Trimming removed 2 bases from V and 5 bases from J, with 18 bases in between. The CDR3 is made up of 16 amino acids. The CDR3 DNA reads TGTGCCATCAGTGAGCATATCGGCCAGGGAGGGACTGAAGCTTTCTTT. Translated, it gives CAISEHIGQGGTEAFF.

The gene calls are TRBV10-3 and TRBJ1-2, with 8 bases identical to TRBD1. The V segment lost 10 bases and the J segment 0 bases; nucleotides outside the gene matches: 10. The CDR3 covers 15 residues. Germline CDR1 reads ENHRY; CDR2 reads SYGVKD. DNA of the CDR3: TGTGCCAGCACGGACAGGGTTATAGCTAACTATGGCTACACCTTC. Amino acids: CASTDRVIANYGYTF.